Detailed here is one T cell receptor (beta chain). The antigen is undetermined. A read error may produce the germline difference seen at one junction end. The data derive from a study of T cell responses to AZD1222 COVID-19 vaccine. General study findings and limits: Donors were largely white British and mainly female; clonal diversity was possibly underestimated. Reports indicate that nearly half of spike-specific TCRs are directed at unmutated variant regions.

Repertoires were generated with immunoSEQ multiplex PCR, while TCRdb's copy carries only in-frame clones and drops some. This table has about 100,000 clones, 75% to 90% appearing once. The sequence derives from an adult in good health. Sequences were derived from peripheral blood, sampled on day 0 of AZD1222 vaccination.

Here the CDR3 reads CASTRAVPFGRDF. The CDR3 DNA is TGTGCCAGTACTAGGGCAGTCCCATTCGGGAGGGATTTT. This chain uses TRBV19 with TRBJ1-3; D is unresolved. Germline V gene lookup returns CDR1 LNHDA and CDR2 SQIVND (reference sequence). This CDR3 has 13 residues.